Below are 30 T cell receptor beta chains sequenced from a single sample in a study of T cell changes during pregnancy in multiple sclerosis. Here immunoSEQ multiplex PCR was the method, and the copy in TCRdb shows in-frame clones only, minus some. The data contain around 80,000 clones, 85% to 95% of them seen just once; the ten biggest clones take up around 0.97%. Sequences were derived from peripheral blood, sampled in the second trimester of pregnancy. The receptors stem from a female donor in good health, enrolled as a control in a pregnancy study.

This CDR3 reads CASSSTGYSMANTF. CDR3 in DNA: TGTGCCAGCAGTTCAACAGGGTACTCTATGGCTAACACCTTC. V and J are TRBV28 and TRBJ1-2, with D possibly being TRBD1 (6 bases). V lost 4 bases and J lost 12, with 21 bases in between. The CDR3 loop spans 14 amino acids. The germline V gene has CDR1 MDHEN and CDR2 SYDVKM.

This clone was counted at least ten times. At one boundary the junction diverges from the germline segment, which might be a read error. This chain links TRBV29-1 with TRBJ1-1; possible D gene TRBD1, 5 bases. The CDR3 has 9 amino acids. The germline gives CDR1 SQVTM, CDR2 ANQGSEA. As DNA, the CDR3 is TGTACAGGACCCACTGAAGCTTTCTTT. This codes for CTGPTEAFF.

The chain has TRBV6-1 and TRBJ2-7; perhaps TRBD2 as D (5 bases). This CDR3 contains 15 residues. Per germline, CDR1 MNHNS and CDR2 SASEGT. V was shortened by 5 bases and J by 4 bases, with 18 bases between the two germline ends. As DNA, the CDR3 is TGTGCCAGCAGTCGGACTGACCTCAGGTCATACGAGCAGTACTTC. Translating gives CASSRTDLRSYEQYF.

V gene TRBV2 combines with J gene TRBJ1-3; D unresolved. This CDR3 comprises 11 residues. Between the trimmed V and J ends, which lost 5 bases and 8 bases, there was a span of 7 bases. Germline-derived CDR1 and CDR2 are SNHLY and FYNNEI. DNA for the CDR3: TGTGCCAGCAGTAGCGTGGACACCATATATTTT. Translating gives CASSSVDTIYF.

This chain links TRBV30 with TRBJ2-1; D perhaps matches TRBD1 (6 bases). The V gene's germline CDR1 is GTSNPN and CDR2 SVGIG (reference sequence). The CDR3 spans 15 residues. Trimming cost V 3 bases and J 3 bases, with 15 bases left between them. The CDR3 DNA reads TGTGCCTGGAGAATCGAGGACAGAAACTACAATGAGCAGTTCTTC. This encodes CAWRIEDRNYNEQFF.

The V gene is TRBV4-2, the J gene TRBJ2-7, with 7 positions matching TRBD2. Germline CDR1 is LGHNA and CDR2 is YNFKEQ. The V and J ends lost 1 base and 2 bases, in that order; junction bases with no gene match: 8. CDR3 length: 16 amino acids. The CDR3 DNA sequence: TGTGCCAGCAGCCAAGTTAAGCCTAGCGGTGCCTACGAGCAGTACTTC. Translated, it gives CASSQVKPSGAYEQYF.

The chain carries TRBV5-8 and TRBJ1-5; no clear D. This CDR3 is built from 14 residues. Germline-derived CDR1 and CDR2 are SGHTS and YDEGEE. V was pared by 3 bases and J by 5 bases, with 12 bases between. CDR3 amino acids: CASSSFWEDQPQHF. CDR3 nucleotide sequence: TGTGCCAGCAGCTCGTTCTGGGAGGATCAGCCCCAGCATTTT.

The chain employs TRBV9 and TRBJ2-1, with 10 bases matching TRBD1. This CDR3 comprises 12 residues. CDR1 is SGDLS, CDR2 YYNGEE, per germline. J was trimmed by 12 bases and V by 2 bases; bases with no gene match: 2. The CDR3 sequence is CASSVDRGVQFF. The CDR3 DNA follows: TGTGCCAGCAGCGTGGACAGGGGGGTGCAGTTCTTC. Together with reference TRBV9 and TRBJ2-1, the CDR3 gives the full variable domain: DSGVTQTPKHLITATGQRVTLRCSPRSGDLSVYWYQQSLDQGLQFLIQYYNGEERAKGNILERFSAQQFPDLHSELNLSSLELGDSALYFCASSVDRGVQFFGPGTRLTVL.

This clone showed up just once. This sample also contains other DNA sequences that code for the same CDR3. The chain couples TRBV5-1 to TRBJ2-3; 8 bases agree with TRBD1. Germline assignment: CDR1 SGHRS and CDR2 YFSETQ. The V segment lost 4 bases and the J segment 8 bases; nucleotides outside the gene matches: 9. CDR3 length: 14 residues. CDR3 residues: CASSPGQGEGTQYF. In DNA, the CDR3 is TGCGCCAGCAGCCCCGGACAGGGAGAGGGTACGCAGTATTTT.

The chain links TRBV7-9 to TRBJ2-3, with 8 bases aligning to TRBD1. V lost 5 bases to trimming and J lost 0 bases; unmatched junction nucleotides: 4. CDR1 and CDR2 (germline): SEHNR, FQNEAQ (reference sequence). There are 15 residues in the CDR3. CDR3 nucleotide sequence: TGTGCCAGCAGCGTGCAGGGGGCAAGCACAGATACGCAGTATTTT. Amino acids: CASSVQGASTDTQYF.

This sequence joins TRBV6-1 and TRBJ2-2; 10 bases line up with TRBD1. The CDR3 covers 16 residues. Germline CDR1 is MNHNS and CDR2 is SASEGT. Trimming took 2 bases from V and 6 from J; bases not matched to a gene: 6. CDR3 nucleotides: TGTGCCAGCAGTGAATGGGACAGGGGTATCGCCGGGGAGCTGTTTTTT. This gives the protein CASSEWDRGIAGELFF.

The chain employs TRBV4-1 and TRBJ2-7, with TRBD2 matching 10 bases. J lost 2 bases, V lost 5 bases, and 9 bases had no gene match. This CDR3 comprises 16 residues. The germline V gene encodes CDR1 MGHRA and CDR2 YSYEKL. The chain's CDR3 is CASSGGLAEGAYEQYF. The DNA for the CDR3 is TGCGCCAGCAGCGGAGGACTAGCGGAAGGTGCCTACGAGCAGTACTTC.

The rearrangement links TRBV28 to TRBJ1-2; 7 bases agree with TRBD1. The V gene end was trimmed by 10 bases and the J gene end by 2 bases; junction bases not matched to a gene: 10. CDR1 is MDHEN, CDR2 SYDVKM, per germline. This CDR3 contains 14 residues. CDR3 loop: CATLGRGRNYGYTF. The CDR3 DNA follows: TGTGCCACCCTCGGGAGGGGGCGGAACTATGGCTACACCTTC.

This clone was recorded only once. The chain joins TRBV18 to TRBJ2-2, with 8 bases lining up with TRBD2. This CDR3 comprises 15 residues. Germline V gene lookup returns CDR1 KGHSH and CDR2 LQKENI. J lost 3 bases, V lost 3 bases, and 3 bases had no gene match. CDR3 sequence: CASSPSGLDTGELFF. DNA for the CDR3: TGTGCCAGCTCACCCTCGGGACTAGACACCGGGGAGCTGTTTTTT.

The DNA of the CDR3 is TGTGCCAGCAGTTTGGGACAGGGTTTGGGCTACACCTTC. Translating it yields CASSLGQGLGYTF. The V call is TRBV28, the J call TRBJ1-2, with 9 bases identical to TRBD1. The CDR3 sequence is 13 residues long. Germline V gene lookup returns CDR1 MDHEN and CDR2 SYDVKM. The trim removed 3 bases at V and 8 bases at J, leaving 4 bases unmatched.

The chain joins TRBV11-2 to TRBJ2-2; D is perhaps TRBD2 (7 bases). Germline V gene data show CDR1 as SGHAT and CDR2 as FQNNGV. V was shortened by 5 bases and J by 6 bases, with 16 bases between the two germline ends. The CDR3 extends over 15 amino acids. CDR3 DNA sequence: TGTGCCAGCAGCGGGGGGGGCAGGGCGGCCGGGGAGCTGTTTTTT. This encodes CASSGGGRAAGELFF. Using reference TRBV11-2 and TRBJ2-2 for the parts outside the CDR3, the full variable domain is EAGVAQSPRYKIIEKRQSVAFWCNPISGHATLYWYQQILGQGPKLLIQFQNNGVVDDSQLPKDRFSAERLKGVDSTLKIQPAKLEDSAVYLCASSGGGRAAGELFFGEGSRLTVL.

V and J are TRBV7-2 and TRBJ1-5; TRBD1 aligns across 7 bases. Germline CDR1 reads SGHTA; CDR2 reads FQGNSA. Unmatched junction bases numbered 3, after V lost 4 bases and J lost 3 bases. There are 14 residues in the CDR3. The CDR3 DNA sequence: TGTGCCAGCAGCTCCACAGGGGCCAATCAGCCCCAGCATTTT. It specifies CASSSTGANQPQHF. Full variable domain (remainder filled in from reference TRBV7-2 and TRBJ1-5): GAGVSQSPSNKVTEKGKDVELRCDPISGHTALYWYRQSLGQGLEFLIYFQGNSAPDKSGLPSDRFSAERTGGSVSTLTIQRTQQEDSAVYLCASSSTGANQPQHFGDGTRLSIL.

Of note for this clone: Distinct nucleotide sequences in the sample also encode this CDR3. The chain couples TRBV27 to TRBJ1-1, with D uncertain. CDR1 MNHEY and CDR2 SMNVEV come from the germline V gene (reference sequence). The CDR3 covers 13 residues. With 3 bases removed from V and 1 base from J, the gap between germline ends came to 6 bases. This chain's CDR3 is CASSLAGNTEAFF. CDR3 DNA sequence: TGTGCCAGCAGTTTGGCAGGGAACACTGAAGCTTTCTTT.

The CDR3 spells CASRDSNQPQHF. DNA of the CDR3: TGTGCCAGCAGGGACAGTAATCAGCCCCAGCATTTT. The gene calls are TRBV2 and TRBJ1-5; perhaps TRBD1 as D (6 bases). The CDR3 contains 12 residues. Trimming shortened V by 6 bases and J by 4 bases, and 7 bases separated the two germline ends. The germline gives CDR1 SNHLY, CDR2 FYNNEI.

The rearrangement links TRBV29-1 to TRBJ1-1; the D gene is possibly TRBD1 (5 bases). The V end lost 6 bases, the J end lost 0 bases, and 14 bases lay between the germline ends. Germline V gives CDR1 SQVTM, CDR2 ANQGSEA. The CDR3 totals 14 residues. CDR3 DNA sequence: TGCAGCGTCAGGGACTGGTGCATGAACACTGAAGCTTTCTTT. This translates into CSVRDWCMNTEAFF.

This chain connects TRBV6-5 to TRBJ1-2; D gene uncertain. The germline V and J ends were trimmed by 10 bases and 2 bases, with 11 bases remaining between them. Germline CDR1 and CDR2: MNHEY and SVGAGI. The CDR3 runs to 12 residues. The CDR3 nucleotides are TGTGCCATCTACCGAGCCAACTATGGCTACACCTTC. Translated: CAIYRANYGYTF.

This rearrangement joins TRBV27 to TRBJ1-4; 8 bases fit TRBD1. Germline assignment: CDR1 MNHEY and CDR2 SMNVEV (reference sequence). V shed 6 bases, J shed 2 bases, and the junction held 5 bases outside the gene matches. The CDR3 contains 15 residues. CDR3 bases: TGTGCCAGCAGCTCAAGGACAGGGACTAATGAAAAACTGTTTTTT. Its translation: CASSSRTGTNEKLFF.

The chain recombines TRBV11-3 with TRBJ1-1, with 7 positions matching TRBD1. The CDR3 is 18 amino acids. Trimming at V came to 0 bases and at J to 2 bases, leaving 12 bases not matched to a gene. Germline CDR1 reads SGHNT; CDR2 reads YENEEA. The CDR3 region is CASSLELTTGLINTEAFF. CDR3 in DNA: TGTGCCAGCAGCTTAGAACTGACGACAGGGCTCATCAACACTGAAGCTTTCTTT.

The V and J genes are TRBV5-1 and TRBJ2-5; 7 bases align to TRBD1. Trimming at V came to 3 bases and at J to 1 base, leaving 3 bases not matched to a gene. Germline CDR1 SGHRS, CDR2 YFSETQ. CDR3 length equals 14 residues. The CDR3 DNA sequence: TGCGCCAGCAGCTCACAGGGGACCCAAGAGACCCAGTACTTC. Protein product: CASSSQGTQETQYF.

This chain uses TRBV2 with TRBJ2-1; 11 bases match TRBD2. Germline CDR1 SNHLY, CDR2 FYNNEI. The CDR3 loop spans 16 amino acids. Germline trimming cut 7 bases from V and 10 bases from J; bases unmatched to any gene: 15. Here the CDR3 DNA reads TGTGCCAGCATCCCCCTGACTAGCGGGACCCGAGGAGAGCAGTTCTTC. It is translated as CASIPLTSGTRGEQFF.

The CDR3 region is CASSLGGGRWADTQYF. In DNA form, the CDR3 reads TGTGCCAGCAGCTTAGGTGGCGGGAGGTGGGCAGATACGCAGTATTTT. The chain is built from TRBV11-3 and TRBJ2-3; 8 positions match TRBD2. V shed 1 base and J 4 bases; nucleotides not matched to a gene: 7. From germline, CDR1 is SGHNT and CDR2 YENEEA. CDR3 size: 16 residues.

The CDR3 protein is CASSSLAQFYEQYF. The CDR3 DNA sequence: TGTGCCAGCAGTTCACTAGCGCAGTTCTACGAGCAGTACTTC. The chain combines TRBV27 with TRBJ2-7; 7 bases map to TRBD2. CDR3 length: 14 residues. CDR1 and CDR2 (germline): MNHEY, SMNVEV (reference sequence). Trimming took 4 bases from V and 3 from J; bases not matched to a gene: 6.

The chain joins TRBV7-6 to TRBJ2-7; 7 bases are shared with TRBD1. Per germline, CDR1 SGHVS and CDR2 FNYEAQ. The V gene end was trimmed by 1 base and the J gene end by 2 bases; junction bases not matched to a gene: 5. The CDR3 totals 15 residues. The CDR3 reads CASSLETGNPYEQYF. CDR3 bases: TGTGCCAGCAGCTTAGAGACAGGGAACCCCTACGAGCAGTACTTC.

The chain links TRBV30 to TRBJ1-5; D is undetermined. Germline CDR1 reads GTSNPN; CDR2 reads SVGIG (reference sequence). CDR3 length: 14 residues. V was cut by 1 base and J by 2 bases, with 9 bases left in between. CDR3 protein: CAWSDSSGNQPQHF. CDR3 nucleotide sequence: TGTGCCTGGAGTGATAGCAGCGGCAATCAGCCCCAGCATTTT.

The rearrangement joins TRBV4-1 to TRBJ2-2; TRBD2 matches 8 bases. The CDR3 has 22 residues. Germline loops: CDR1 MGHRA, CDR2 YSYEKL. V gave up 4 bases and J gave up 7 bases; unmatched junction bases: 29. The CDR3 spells CASSPPAGGFWGSDQVLGELFF. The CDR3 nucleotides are TGCGCCAGCAGCCCCCCTGCGGGAGGATTCTGGGGGTCGGACCAAGTCCTCGGGGAGCTGTTTTTT.